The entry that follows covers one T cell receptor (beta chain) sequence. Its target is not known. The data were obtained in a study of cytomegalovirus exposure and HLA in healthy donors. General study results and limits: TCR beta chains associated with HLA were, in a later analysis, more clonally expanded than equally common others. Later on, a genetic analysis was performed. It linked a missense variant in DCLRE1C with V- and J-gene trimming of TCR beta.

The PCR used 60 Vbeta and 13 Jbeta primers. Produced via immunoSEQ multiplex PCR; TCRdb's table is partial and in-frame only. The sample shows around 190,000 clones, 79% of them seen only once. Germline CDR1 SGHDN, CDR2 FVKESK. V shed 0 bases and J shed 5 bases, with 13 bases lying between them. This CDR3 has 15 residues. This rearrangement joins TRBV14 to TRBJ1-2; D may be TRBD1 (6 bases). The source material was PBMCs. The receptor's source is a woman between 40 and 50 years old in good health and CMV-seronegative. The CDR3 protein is CASSQDFDRWYGYTF. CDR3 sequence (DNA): TGTGCCAGCAGCCAAGATTTTGACAGGTGGTATGGCTACACCTTC.